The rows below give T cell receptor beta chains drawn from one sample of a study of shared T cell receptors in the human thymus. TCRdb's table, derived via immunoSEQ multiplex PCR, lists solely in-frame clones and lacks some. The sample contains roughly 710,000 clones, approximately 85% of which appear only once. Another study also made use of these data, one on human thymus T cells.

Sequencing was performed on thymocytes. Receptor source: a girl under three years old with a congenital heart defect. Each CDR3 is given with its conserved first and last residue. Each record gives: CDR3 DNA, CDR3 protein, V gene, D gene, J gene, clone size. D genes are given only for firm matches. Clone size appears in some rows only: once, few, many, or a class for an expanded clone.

CDR3nt: TGTGCCAGCAGCTTGACAGGGAATAAGTGTGGCGACGAGCAGTACTTC
CDR3aa: CASSLTGNKCGDEQYF
v_gene: TRBV5-8
d_gene: NA
j_gene: TRBJ2-7
abundance: NA

CDR3nt: TGTGCCAGCAGCTTAGAGGTTTCCGGGACATCCGACCACACAGATACGCAGTATTTT
CDR3aa: CASSLEVSGTSDHTDTQYF
v_gene: TRBV7-6
d_gene: NA
j_gene: TRBJ2-3
abundance: NA

CDR3nt: TGCAGCGCCACATTATGCCGACAGGGGGCCTATAGCTACACCTTC
CDR3aa: CSATLCRQGAYSYTF
v_gene: TRBV29-1
d_gene: TRBD1
j_gene: TRBJ1-2
abundance: NA

CDR3nt: TGCGCCAGCAGCACTGGTACCGCCAAAAACATTCAGTACTTC
CDR3aa: CASSTGTAKNIQYF
v_gene: TRBV5-1
d_gene: NA
j_gene: TRBJ2-4
abundance: NA

CDR3nt: TGTGCCAGCAGCGGAGACAAATCAGGGGGACACACCATATATTTT
CDR3aa: CASSGDKSGGHTIYF
v_gene: TRBV9
d_gene: TRBD1
j_gene: TRBJ1-3
abundance: NA

CDR3nt: TGCGCCAGCAGCCCCGTCACCGCAGGGAAGCCCCAGCATTTT
CDR3aa: CASSPVTAGKPQHF
v_gene: TRBV4-1
d_gene: NA
j_gene: TRBJ1-5
abundance: NA

CDR3nt: TGTGCCAGCAGCTTACCAAGGCGACTAGCGGGGGAAGAGACCCAGTACTTC
CDR3aa: CASSLPRRLAGEETQYF
v_gene: TRBV7-3
d_gene: TRBD2
j_gene: TRBJ2-5
abundance: NA

CDR3nt: TGTGCCAGCAGTCGCCGGAGAGGGGGACAGCTTAATTCACCCCTCCACTTT
CDR3aa: CASSRRRGGQLNSPLHF
v_gene: TRBV28
d_gene: TRBD1
j_gene: TRBJ1-6
abundance: NA

CDR3nt: TGTGCCAGCAGCTTGTCGAACGGGGGTAGATTGGTGTCCTACAATGAGCAGTTCTTC
CDR3aa: CASSLSNGGRLVSYNEQFF
v_gene: TRBV7-6
d_gene: NA
j_gene: TRBJ2-1
abundance: few

CDR3nt: TGTGCCAGCAGCGTAGAAGTAGCGGGGGCAGATACGCAGTATTTT
CDR3aa: CASSVEVAGADTQYF
v_gene: TRBV9
d_gene: TRBD2
j_gene: TRBJ2-3
abundance: once

CDR3nt: TGTGCCAGCAGTCTACAGACAAACTATGGCTACACCTTC
CDR3aa: CASSLQTNYGYTF
v_gene: TRBV6-6
d_gene: NA
j_gene: TRBJ1-2
abundance: NA

CDR3nt: TGCAGCGTAGTCCGAGGTCCCAATGAAAAACTGTTTTTT
CDR3aa: CSVVRGPNEKLFF
v_gene: TRBV29-1
d_gene: NA
j_gene: TRBJ1-4
abundance: NA

CDR3nt: TGTGCCAGCAGTCCCCCCCGGGACATATATACGCAGTATTTT
CDR3aa: CASSPPRDIYTQYF
v_gene: TRBV27
d_gene: NA
j_gene: TRBJ2-3
abundance: NA

CDR3nt: TGCGCCAGCAGCCTGGGACAGGGGAGTAATGGCTACACCTTC
CDR3aa: CASSLGQGSNGYTF
v_gene: TRBV4-3
d_gene: TRBD1
j_gene: TRBJ1-2
abundance: NA

CDR3nt: TGTGCCAGCAGCTCCGGACAGGCTGCCACCGGGGAGCTGTTTTTT
CDR3aa: CASSSGQAATGELFF
v_gene: TRBV11-3
d_gene: TRBD1
j_gene: TRBJ2-2
abundance: NA

CDR3nt: TGTGCCAGCAGCTCCGGTGGATCCGGGACAGAAAACAATGAGCAGTTCTTC
CDR3aa: CASSSGGSGTENNEQFF
v_gene: TRBV11-3
d_gene: TRBD1
j_gene: TRBJ2-1
abundance: NA

CDR3nt: TGTGCCTGGAGTGTACCAATCTCAGGAAATTCACCCCTCCACTTT
CDR3aa: CAWSVPISGNSPLHF
v_gene: TRBV30
d_gene: NA
j_gene: TRBJ1-6
abundance: few

CDR3nt: TGTGCCAGCAGTTACTCGATGGCGGGGTCTTACGAGCAGTACTTC
CDR3aa: CASSYSMAGSYEQYF
v_gene: TRBV6-6
d_gene: NA
j_gene: TRBJ2-7
abundance: NA

CDR3nt: TGTGCCAGCAGCTTAGGGACAGCCTACGAGCAGTACTTC
CDR3aa: CASSLGTAYEQYF
v_gene: TRBV7-9
d_gene: NA
j_gene: TRBJ2-7
abundance: once

CDR3nt: TGTGCCAGCAGCTCCCCTTCCGCAGGGAAGAACTACACCTTC
CDR3aa: CASSSPSAGKNYTF
v_gene: TRBV11-2
d_gene: NA
j_gene: TRBJ1-2
abundance: few